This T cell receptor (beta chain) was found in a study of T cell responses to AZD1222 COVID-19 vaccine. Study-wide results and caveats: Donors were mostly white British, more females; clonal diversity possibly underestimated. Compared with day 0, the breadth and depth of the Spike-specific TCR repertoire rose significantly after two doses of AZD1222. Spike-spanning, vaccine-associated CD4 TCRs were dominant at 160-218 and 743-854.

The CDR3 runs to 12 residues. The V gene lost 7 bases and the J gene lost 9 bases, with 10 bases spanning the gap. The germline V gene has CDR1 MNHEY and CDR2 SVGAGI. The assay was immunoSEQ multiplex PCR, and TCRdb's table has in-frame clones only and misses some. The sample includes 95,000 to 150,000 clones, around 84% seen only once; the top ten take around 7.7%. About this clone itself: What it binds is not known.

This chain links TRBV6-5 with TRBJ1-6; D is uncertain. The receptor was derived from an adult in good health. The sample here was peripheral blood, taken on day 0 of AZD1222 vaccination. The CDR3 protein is CASTLGGSPLHF. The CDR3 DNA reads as TGTGCCAGCACCTTAGGAGGTTCACCCCTCCACTTT.